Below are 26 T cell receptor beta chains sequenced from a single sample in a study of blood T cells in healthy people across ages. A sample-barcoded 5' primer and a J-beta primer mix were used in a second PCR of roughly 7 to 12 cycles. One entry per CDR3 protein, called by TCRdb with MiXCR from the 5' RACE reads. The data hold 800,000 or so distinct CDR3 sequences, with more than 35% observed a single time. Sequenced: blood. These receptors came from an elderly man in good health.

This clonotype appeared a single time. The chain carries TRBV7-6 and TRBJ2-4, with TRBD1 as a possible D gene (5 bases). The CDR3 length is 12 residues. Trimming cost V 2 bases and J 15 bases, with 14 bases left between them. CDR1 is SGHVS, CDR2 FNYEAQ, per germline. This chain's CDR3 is CASSLYDSPVYF. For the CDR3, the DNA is TGTGCCAGCAGCTTATACGACAGCCCCGTGTACTTC.

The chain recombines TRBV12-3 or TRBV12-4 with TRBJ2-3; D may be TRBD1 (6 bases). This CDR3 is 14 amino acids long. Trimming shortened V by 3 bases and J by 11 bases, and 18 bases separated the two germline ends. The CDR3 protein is CASSFGQGYNEQYF. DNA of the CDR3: TGTGCCAGCAGTTTTGGGCAGGGGTACAATGAGCAGTATTTT.

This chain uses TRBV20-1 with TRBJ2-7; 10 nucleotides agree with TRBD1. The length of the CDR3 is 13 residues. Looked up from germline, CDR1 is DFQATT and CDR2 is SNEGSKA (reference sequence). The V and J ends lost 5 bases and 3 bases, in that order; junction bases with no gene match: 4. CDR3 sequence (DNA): TGCAGTGCTCTGGGACAGGGGCTCTACGAGCAGTACTTC. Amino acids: CSALGQGLYEQYF.

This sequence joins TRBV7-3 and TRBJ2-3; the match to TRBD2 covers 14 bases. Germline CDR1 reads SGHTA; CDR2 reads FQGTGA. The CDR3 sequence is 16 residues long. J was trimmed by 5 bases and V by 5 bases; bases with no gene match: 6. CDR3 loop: CASSPGGTSGRDTQYF. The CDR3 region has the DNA TGTGCCAGCAGCCCTGGGGGGACTAGCGGGAGAGATACGCAGTATTTT.

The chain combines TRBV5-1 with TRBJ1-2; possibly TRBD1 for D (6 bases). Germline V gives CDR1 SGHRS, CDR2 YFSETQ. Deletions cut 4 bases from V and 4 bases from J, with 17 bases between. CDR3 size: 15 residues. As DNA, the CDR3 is TGCGCCAGCAGCCGTGACAGGACAGAGATCTATGGCTACACCTTC. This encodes CASSRDRTEIYGYTF. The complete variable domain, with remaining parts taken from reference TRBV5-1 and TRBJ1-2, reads KAGVTQTPRYLIKTRGQQVTLSCSPISGHRSVSWYQQTPGQGLQFLFEYFSETQRNKGNFPGRFSGRQFSNSRSEMNVSTLELGDSALYLCASSRDRTEIYGYTFGSGTRLTVV.

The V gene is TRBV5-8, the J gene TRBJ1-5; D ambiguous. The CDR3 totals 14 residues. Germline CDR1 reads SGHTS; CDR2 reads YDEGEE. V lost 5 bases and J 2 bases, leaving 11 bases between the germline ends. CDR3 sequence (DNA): TGTGCCAGCAGTATGAGGCGAGGCAATCAGCCCCAGCATTTT. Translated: CASSMRRGNQPQHF.

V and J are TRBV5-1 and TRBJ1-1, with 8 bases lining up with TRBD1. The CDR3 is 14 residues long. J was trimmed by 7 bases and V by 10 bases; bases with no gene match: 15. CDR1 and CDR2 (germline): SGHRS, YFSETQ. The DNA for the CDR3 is TGCGCCTCCGCCCAGACAGGGGCCGGGGGTGAAGCTTTCTTT. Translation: CASAQTGAGGEAFF.

The DNA for the CDR3 is TGTGCCAGCAGCTTCTCAAGCGGGGGGCACAATGAGCAGTACTTC. The encoded protein is CASSFSSGGHNEQYF. The chain employs TRBV5-4 and TRBJ2-7, with TRBD2 identical over 9 bases. V trimming: 2 bases; J trimming: 7 bases; junction bases outside the gene matches: 10. Germline CDR1 and CDR2: SGHNT and YYREEE (reference sequence). The CDR3 is 15 amino acids.

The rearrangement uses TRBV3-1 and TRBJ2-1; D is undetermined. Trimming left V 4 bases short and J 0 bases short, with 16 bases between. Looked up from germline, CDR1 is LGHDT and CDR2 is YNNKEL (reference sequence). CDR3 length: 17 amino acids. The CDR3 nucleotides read TGTGCCAGCAGCCCCAGAGGTGGCTCCAGCTCCTACAATGAGCAGTTCTTC. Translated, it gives CASSPRGGSSSYNEQFF.

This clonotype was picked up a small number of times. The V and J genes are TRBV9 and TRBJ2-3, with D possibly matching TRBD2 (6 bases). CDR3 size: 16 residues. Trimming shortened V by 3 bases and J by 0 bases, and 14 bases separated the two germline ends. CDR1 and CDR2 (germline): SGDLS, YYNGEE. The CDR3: CASSDRAGFSTDTQYF. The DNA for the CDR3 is TGTGCCAGCAGCGACCGCGCGGGGTTCAGCACAGATACGCAGTATTTT.

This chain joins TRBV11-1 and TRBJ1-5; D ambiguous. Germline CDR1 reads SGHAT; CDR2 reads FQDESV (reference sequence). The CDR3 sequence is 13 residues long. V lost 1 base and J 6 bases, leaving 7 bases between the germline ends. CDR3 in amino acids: CASSLELGQPQHF. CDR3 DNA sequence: TGTGCCAGCAGCTTAGAATTGGGTCAGCCCCAGCATTTT.

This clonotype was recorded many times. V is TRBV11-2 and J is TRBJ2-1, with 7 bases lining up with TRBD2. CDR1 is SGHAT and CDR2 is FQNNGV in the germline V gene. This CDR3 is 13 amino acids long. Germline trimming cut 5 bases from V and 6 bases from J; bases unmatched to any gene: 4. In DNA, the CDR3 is TGTGCCAGCAGCCGCAGCGGGATCAATGAGCAGTTCTTC. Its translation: CASSRSGINEQFF. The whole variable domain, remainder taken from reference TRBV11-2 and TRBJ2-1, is EAGVAQSPRYKIIEKRQSVAFWCNPISGHATLYWYQQILGQGPKLLIQFQNNGVVDDSQLPKDRFSAERLKGVDSTLKIQPAKLEDSAVYLCASSRSGINEQFFGPGTRLTVL.

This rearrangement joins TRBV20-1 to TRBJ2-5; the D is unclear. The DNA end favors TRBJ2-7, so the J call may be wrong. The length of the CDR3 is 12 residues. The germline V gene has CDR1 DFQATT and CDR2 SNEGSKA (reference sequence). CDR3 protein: CSAGPDGYEQYF. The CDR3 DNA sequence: TGCAGTGCTGGTCCTGACGGCTACGAGCAGTACTTC.

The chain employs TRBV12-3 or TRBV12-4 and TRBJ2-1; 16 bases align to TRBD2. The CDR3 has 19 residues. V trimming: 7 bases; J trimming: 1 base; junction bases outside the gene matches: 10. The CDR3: CASTNLGLAGGGSYNEQFF. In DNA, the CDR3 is TGTGCCAGCACCAATTTGGGACTAGCGGGAGGGGGTTCCTACAATGAGCAGTTCTTC.

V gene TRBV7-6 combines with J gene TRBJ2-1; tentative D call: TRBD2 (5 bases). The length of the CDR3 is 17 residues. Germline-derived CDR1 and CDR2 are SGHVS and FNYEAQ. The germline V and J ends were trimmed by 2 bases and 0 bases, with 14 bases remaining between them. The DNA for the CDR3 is TGTGCCAGCAGCTTAAGTTCTAGCCTTAACTCCTACAATGAGCAGTTCTTC. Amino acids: CASSLSSSLNSYNEQFF.

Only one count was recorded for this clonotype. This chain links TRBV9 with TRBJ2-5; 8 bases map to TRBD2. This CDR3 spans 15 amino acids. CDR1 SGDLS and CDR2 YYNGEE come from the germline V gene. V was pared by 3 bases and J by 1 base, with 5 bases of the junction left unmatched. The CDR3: CASSGASGPQETQYF. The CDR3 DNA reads TGTGCCAGCAGCGGGGCTAGCGGGCCCCAAGAGACCCAGTACTTC.

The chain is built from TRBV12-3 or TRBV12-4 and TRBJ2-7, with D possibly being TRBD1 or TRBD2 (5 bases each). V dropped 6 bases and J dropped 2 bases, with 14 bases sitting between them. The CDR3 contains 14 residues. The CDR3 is CASSTRWGTYEQYF. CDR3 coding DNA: TGTGCCAGCAGCACCAGGTGGGGGACCTACGAGCAGTACTTC.

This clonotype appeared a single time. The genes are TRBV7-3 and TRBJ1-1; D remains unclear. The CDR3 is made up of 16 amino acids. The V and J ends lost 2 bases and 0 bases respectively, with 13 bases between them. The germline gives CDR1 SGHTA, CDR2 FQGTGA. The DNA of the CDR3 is TGTGCCAGCAGCTTACGGACGCACGGCATGAACACTGAAGCTTTCTTT. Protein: CASSLRTHGMNTEAFF.

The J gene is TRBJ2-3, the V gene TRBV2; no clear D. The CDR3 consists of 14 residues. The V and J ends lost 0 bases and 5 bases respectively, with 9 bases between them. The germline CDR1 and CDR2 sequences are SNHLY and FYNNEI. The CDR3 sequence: CASSEALPGDTQYF. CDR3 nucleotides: TGTGCCAGCAGTGAAGCGCTTCCGGGAGATACGCAGTATTTT.

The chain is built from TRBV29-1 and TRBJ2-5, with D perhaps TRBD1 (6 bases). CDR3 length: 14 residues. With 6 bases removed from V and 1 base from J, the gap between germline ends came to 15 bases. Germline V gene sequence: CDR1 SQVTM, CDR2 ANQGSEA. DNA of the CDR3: TGCAGCGTCATAGGCAGGGGAACCCAAGAGACCCAGTACTTC. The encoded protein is CSVIGRGTQETQYF.

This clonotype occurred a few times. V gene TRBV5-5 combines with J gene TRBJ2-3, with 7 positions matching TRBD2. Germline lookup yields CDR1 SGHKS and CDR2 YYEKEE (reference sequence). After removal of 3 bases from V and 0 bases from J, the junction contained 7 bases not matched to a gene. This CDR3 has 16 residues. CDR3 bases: TGTGCCAGCAGCTCACGAAGCGGGACTAGCACAGATACGCAGTATTTT. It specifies CASSSRSGTSTDTQYF.

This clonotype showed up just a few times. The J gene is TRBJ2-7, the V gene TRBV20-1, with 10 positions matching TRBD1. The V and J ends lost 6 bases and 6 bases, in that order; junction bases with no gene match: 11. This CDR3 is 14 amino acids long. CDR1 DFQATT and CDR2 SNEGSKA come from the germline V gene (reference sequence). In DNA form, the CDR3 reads TGCAGTGCGACACGACAGGGGGCGGATCGCGAGCAGTACTTC. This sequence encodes CSATRQGADREQYF.

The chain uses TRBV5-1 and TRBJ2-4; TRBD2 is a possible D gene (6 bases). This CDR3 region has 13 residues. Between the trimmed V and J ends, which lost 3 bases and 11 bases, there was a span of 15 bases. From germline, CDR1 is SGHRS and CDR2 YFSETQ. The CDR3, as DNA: TGCGCCAGCAGCTGGGTCCTCGGGGAGGTTCAGTACTTC. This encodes CASSWVLGEVQYF.

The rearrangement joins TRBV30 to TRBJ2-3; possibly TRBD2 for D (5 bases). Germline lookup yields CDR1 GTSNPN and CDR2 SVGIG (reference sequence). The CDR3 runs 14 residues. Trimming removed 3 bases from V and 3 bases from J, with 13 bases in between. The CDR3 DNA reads TGTGCCTGGAGCAGCTCTTCGGGAACAGATACGCAGTATTTT. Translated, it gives CAWSSSSGTDTQYF. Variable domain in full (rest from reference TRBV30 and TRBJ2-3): SQTIHQWPATLVQPVGSPLSLECTVEGTSNPNLYWYRQAAGRGLQLLFYSVGIGQISSEVPQNLSASRPQDRQFILSSKKLLLSDSGFYLCAWSSSSGTDTQYFGPGTRLTVL.

The CDR3 region has the DNA TGTGCCACCCGAGGTAGCGGGACCCAAGAGACCCAGTACTTC. Translating it yields CATRGSGTQETQYF. This chain connects TRBV28 to TRBJ2-5; 8 bases fit TRBD2. The ends lost 10 bases at V and 1 base at J; junction bases unmatched: 8. This CDR3 has 14 residues. Germline CDR1 MDHEN, CDR2 SYDVKM.

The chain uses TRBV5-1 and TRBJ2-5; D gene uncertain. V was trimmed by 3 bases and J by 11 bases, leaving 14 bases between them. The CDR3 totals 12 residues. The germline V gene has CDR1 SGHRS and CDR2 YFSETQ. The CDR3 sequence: CASSWQEYEQYF. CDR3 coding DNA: TGCGCCAGCAGCTGGCAAGAGTATGAGCAGTACTTC.